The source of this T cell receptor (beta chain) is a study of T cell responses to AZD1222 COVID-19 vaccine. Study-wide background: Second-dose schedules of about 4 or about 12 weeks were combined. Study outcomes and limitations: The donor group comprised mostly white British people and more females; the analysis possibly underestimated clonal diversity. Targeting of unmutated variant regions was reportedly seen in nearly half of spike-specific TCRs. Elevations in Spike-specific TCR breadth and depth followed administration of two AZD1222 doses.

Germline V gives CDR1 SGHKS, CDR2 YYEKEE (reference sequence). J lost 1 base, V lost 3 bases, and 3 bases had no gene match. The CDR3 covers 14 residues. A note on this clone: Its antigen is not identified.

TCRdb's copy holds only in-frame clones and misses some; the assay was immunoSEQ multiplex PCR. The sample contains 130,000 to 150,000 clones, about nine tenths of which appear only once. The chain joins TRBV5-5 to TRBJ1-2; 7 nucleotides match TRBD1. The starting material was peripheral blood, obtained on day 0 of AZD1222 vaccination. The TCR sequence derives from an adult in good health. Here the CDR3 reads CASSSGQINYGYTF. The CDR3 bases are TGTGCCAGCAGCTCGGGACAGATTAACTATGGCTACACCTTC.